This T cell receptor beta chain was recorded in a study of identical twins. This clonotype was counted a few times. Its antigen remains unidentified. Regarding the study as a whole: Fewer insertions were carried by abundant cord blood beta clonotypes, but none was seen in memory repertoires.

TCRdb analysed the 5' RACE reads with MiXCR anew, one entry per CDR3 protein. Of a few hundred thousand distinct CDR3 sequences in the sample, 12% are singletons; the top ten hold roughly 4.2%. V gave up 4 bases and J gave up 2 bases, with 19 bases separating them. The germline V gene encodes CDR1 DFQATT and CDR2 SNEGSKA (reference sequence). CDR3 length equals 16 residues. In addition, the sample was reused for a study of yellow fever vaccine responses in identical twins.

Specimen: memory (CD45RO+) T cells sorted from blood. This chain links TRBV20-1 with TRBJ2-3, with no clear D. This sequence originates from a woman younger than 30 in good health. CDR3 DNA sequence: TGCAGTGCTACCCGTGAGTGGAATAGGGACACAGATACGCAGTATTTT. Translated: CSATREWNRDTDTQYF.